This is a list of T cell receptor beta chains from one sample in a study of molecular identifiers for immune sequencing clone quantification. TCRdb reprocessed the PCR reads with MiXCR, giving one entry per CDR3 protein. This table holds about 630,000 distinct CDR3 sequences, about 25% found once. The sample taken for sequencing was naive CD8+ T cells from blood, with Jurkat cell RNA spiked in. Source of these receptors: a human donor in good health. Some libraries in this study had Jurkat cell RNA spiked in. Both conserved end residues are part of each CDR3. A D gene is named only where the DNA matches it firmly. Clone size, where shown, is once, few, many, or a class for clones that have expanded.

J: TRBJ2-5
D: .
size: many
V: TRBV27
DNA: TGTGCCAGCAGCCCCACCGCAGGAGCCCAGTACTTC
CDR3: CASSPTAGAQYF

J: TRBJ2-7
D: .
size: .
V: TRBV21-1
DNA: TGTGCCAGCAGCGATCGACTAGCGGGAGGACGGTACGAGCAGTACTTC
CDR3: CASSDRLAGGRYEQYF

J: TRBJ2-2
D: .
size: few
V: TRBV28
DNA: TGTGCCAGCAGTTTCCGAGGCCACAACACCGGGGAGCTGTTTTTT
CDR3: CASSFRGHNTGELFF

J: TRBJ2-5
D: .
size: many
V: TRBV28
DNA: TGTGCCAGCAGTCTTACACAAGAGACCCAGTACTTC
CDR3: CASSLTQETQYF

J: TRBJ2-1
D: .
size: .
V: TRBV4-1
DNA: TGCGCCAGCAGCCAAGATCGAGGAGGGACCATGGTCTCGGGGGACAATGAGCAGTTCTTC
CDR3: CASSQDRGGTMVSGDNEQFF

J: TRBJ2-5
D: .
size: many
V: TRBV28
DNA: TGTGCCACCCTTCCTTTTGGCCAAGAGACCCAGTACTTC
CDR3: CATLPFGQETQYF

J: TRBJ2-7
D: .
size: many
V: TRBV6-2/TRBV6-3
DNA: TGTGCCAGCAGTTACTCACAGACCTACGAGCAGTACTTC
CDR3: CASSYSQTYEQYF

J: TRBJ2-1
D: TRBD2
size: .
V: TRBV4-3
DNA: TGCGCCAGCAGCCCCGGGAGGAGCTCCTACAATGAGCAGTTCTTC
CDR3: CASSPGRSSYNEQFF

J: TRBJ2-5
D: .
size: many
V: TRBV9
DNA: TGTGCCAGCAGCGTATCAGGTGTCTATGAGACCCAGTACTTC
CDR3: CASSVSGVYETQYF

J: TRBJ2-3
D: .
size: many
V: TRBV12-3/TRBV12-4
DNA: TGTGCCAGCTCTCCATTTTTCCCCCCACATGATACGCAGTATTTT
CDR3: CASSPFFPPHDTQYF

J: TRBJ1-1
D: TRBD1
size: .
V: TRBV27
DNA: TGTGCCAGCAGTTTGGTCAGCCCGAGGGGGCTGAACGCTGAAGCTTTCTTT
CDR3: CASSLVSPRGLNAEAFF

J: TRBJ2-7
D: TRBD1
size: many
V: TRBV6-6
DNA: TGTGCCAGCAGCCGGACAGGGGCGGATTCATACGAGCAGTACTTC
CDR3: CASSRTGADSYEQYF

J: TRBJ1-2
D: .
size: many
V: TRBV29-1
DNA: TGCAGTATTTCTGCAGGGTTTCGTAACTATGGCTACACCTTC
CDR3: CSISAGFRNYGYTF

J: TRBJ2-7
D: .
size: few
V: TRBV27
DNA: TGTGCCAGCAGTTTAGGGGCCACAGGCTACGAGCAGTACTTC
CDR3: CASSLGATGYEQYF

J: TRBJ2-5
D: .
size: few
V: TRBV24-1
DNA: TGTGCCACCAGTGATTTTTCCGGGATTGCGGAGACCCAGTACTTC
CDR3: CATSDFSGIAETQYF

J: TRBJ2-3
D: TRBD2
size: .
V: TRBV14
DNA: TGTGCCAACAGCCCCCTGTTAGGGACTAGCGGGAGCACAGATACGCAGTATTTT
CDR3: CANSPLLGTSGSTDTQYF

J: TRBJ2-7
D: TRBD2
size: many
V: TRBV20-1
DNA: TGCAGTGCAGCATCTGGGCGGGAGGGGTACGAGCAGTACTTC
CDR3: CSAASGREGYEQYF

J: TRBJ2-7
D: .
size: many
V: TRBV4-3
DNA: TGCGCCAGCAGCCAAGCTTTGAGCGAACCCTTCTACGAGCAGTACTTC
CDR3: CASSQALSEPFYEQYF

J: TRBJ2-6
D: .
size: many
V: TRBV4-3
DNA: TGCGCCAGCAGCCCGGCAGACTTTCTTAATGGGGCCAACGTCCTGACTTTC
CDR3: CASSPADFLNGANVLTF

J: TRBJ2-7
D: .
size: few
V: TRBV29-1
DNA: TGCAGCGTTGTATCCTGGAGGGGCTACGAGCAGTACTTC
CDR3: CSVVSWRGYEQYF

J: TRBJ2-5
D: TRBD2
size: .
V: TRBV3-1
DNA: TGTGCCAGCAGCGTTCTGCTAGCGGGAGCAGAGACCCAGTACTTC
CDR3: CASSVLLAGAETQYF

J: TRBJ1-1
D: .
size: .
V: TRBV10-2
DNA: TGCGCCAGCAGTGATGTTGCTTGGGGCACTGAAGCTTTCTTT
CDR3: CASSDVAWGTEAFF

J: TRBJ2-7
D: TRBD2
size: many
V: TRBV20-1
DNA: TGCAGTGCTAGATTAACTAGCGGGTTTTACGAGCAGTACTTC
CDR3: CSARLTSGFYEQYF

J: TRBJ2-7
D: TRBD1
size: .
V: TRBV4-1
DNA: TGCGCCAGCAGCGAAGTGGGACAGGGGACGTACGAGCAGTACTTC
CDR3: CASSEVGQGTYEQYF

J: TRBJ2-3
D: .
size: many
V: TRBV20-1
DNA: TGCAGTGCTCCCGGACAGATCCTCACAGATACGCAGTATTTT
CDR3: CSAPGQILTDTQYF

J: TRBJ1-1
D: .
size: .
V: TRBV29-1
DNA: TGCCGCGTTGATTCGAATGGCGCTGAAGCTTTCTTT
CDR3: CRVDSNGAEAFF

J: TRBJ2-7
D: .
size: .
V: TRBV30
DNA: TGTGCCTGGGGGGGGTTCGGCTCTGGGCAGTACTTC
CDR3: CAWGGFGSGQYF

J: TRBJ2-5
D: TRBD1
size: .
V: TRBV9
DNA: TGTGCCAGCAGCGTAGCTTCCCCTGGGACAGGGTCTCAAGAGACCCAGTACTTC
CDR3: CASSVASPGTGSQETQYF

J: TRBJ2-1
D: .
size: .
V: TRBV9
DNA: TGTGCCAGCAGCGTAGGAGGAGACTACAATGAGCAGTTCTTC
CDR3: CASSVGGDYNEQFF

J: TRBJ2-3
D: .
size: few
V: TRBV30
DNA: TGTGCCTGGAGTAGTACCGCTATCACAGATACGCAGTATTTT
CDR3: CAWSSTAITDTQYF